These 8 T cell receptor beta chains were all obtained from the same sample, sequenced in a study of Graves' ophthalmopathy and Graves' hyperthyroidism. The study amplified TCR beta CDR3 regions using RNA transcripts. Scientists carried out first-round RT-PCR using HTBI primers and then a second-round multiplex PCR. TCRdb reanalysed the multiplex PCR reads using MiXCR and keeps one entry per CDR3 protein. The table has hundreds of thousands of distinct CDR3 sequences, 22% seen once; the top ten hold around 6.5%. The sample consisted of peripheral blood. The receptors shown here come from a woman younger than 30 with stable Graves' hyperthyroidism. Some clones in this sample may be carry-over from other donors' samples.

This clonotype was counted ten times or more. This chain joins TRBV7-4 and TRBJ1-2, with 7 bases that match TRBD1. The CDR3 contains 15 residues. Germline CDR1 is SGHVT and CDR2 is SQSDAQ. V lost 6 bases, J lost 5 bases, and 12 bases stayed unmatched. The CDR3 is CASSRRQGGHYGYTF. CDR3 DNA: TGTGCCAGCAGTCGTAGACAGGGAGGTCATTATGGCTACACCTTC.

This clonotype was picked up many times. V is TRBV29-1 and J is TRBJ1-1, with D perhaps TRBD1 (5 bases). V was shortened by 0 bases and J by 1 base, with 9 bases between the two germline ends. This CDR3 region has 14 residues. The germline V gene has CDR1 SQVTM and CDR2 ANQGSEA. The CDR3 DNA sequence: TGCAGCGTTGAAGATCGCGGGGCGAACACTGAAGCTTTCTTT. Its protein is CSVEDRGANTEAFF.

The chain has TRBV20-1 and TRBJ2-3, with 10 bases fitting TRBD2. Germline V gene data show CDR1 as DFQATT and CDR2 as SNEGSKA (reference sequence). The ends lost 6 bases at V and 1 base at J; junction bases unmatched: 13. The CDR3 totals 17 residues. CDR3 coding DNA: TGCAGTGCCCCAGGGGGGGTAGCGGGGGGTCGCACAGATACGCAGTATTTT. Amino acids: CSAPGGVAGGRTDTQYF.

This clonotype showed up many times. The J gene is TRBJ2-5, the V gene TRBV6-5, with 7 bases identical to TRBD2. Germline CDR1 is MNHEY and CDR2 is SVGAGI. The junction had 9 bases not matched to a gene; V was cut back by 3 bases and J by 5 bases. There are 15 residues in the CDR3. Here the CDR3 reads CASSYLQSGGETQYF. CDR3 DNA: TGTGCCAGCAGTTATTTACAGTCCGGGGGGGAGACCCAGTACTTC.

This clonotype was recorded many times. The chain uses TRBV2 and TRBJ2-7; 10 bases match TRBD1. V gave up 4 bases and J gave up 6 bases; unmatched junction bases: 6. Germline CDR1 and CDR2: SNHLY and FYNNEI. There are 14 residues in the CDR3. The CDR3 here is CASSGQGAVGEQYF. CDR3 in DNA: TGTGCCAGCAGTGGACAGGGGGCCGTGGGCGAGCAGTACTTC.

This clonotype was detected ten times or more. The rearrangement links TRBV19 to TRBJ2-5, with D perhaps matching TRBD1 (6 bases). V was trimmed by 7 bases and J by 5 bases, leaving 17 bases between them. The length of the CDR3 is 14 residues. Germline lookup yields CDR1 LNHDA and CDR2 SQIVND (reference sequence). CDR3 residues: CASTTGSSAETQYF. The DNA of the CDR3 is TGTGCCAGTACGACAGGTAGTAGCGCGGAGACCCAGTACTTC.

This chain links TRBV27 with TRBJ1-6, with D perhaps matching TRBD1 (6 bases). The germline gives CDR1 MNHEY, CDR2 SMNVEV (reference sequence). V lost 10 bases to trimming and J lost 6 bases, with 19 bases between them. The length of the CDR3 is 15 residues. The DNA of the CDR3 is TGTGCCAACCCTGAGACAGGAGACATTAATTCACCCCTCCACTTT. Its protein product is CANPETGDINSPLHF.

The CDR3 coding sequence is TGTGCCAGCGGAGTCCGCTACGAGCAGTACTTC. It encodes CASGVRYEQYF. The rearrangement links TRBV12-3 or TRBV12-4 to TRBJ2-7; D is uncertain. The V gene lost 8 bases and the J gene lost 3 bases, with 8 bases spanning the gap. The CDR3 is made up of 11 amino acids.